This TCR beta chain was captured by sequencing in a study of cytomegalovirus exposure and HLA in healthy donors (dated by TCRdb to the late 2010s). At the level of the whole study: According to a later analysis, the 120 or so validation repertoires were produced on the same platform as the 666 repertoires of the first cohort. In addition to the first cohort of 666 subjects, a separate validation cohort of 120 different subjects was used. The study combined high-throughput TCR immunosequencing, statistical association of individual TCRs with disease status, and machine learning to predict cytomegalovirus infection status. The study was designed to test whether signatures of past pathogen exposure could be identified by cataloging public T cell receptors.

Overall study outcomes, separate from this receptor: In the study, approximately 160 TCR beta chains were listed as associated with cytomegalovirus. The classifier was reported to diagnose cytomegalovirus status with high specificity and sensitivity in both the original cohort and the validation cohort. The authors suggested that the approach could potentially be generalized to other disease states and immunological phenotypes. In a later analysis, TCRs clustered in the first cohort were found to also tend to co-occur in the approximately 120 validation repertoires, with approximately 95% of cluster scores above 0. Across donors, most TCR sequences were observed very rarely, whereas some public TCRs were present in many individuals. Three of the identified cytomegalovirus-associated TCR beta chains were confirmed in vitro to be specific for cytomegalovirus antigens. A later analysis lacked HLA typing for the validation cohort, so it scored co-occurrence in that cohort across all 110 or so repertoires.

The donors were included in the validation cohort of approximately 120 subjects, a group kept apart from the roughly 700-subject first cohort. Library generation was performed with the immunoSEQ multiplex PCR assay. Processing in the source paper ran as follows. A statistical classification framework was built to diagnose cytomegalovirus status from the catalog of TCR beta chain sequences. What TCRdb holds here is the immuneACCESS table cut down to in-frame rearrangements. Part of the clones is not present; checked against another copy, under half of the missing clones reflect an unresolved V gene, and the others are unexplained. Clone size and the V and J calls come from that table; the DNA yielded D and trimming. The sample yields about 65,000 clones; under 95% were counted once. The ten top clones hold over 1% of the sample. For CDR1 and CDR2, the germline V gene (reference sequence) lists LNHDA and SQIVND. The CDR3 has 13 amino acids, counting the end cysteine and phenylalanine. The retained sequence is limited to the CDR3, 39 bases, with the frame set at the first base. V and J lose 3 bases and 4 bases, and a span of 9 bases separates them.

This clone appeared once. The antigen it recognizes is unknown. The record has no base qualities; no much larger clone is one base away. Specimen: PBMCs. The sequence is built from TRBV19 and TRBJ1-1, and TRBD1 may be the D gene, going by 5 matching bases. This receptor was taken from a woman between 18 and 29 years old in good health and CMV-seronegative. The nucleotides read TGTGCCAGTAGTATGGACACGAGCACTGAAGCTTTCTTT. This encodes CASSMDTSTEAFF.